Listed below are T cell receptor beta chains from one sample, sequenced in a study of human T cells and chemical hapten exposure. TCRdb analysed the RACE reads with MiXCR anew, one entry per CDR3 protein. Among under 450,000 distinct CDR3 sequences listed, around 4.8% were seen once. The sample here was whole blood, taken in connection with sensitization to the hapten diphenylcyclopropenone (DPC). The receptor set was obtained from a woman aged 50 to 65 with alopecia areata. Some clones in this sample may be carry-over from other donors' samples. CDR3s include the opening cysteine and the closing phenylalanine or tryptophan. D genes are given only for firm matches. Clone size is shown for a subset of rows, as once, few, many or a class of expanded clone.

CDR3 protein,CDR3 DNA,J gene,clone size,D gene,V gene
CASSLGVPADTQYF,TGTGCCAGCAGCTTAGGGGTGCCGGCAGATACGCAGTATTTT,TRBJ2-3,few,NA,TRBV7-2
CASSSLPGAGSPLHF,TGTGCCAGCAGTTCCCTGCCAGGGGCAGGGTCACCCCTCCACTTT,TRBJ1-6,many,NA,TRBV6-5
CASSSVSPGTGIGYTF,TGTGCCAGCAGTTCCGTTTCCCCCGGGACAGGAATCGGCTACACCTTC,TRBJ1-2,NA,TRBD1,TRBV12-3/TRBV12-4
CASSPQTGKGYTF,TGTGCCAGCAGCCCTCAGACAGGGAAAGGCTACACCTTC,TRBJ1-2,many,TRBD1,TRBV7-9
CASSQDRLKAFF,TGTGCCAGCAGCCAGGACAGGTTAAAAGCTTTCTTT,TRBJ1-1,many,TRBD1,TRBV14
CASSLSSGVGQPQHF,TGTGCCAGCAGTTTAAGTTCCGGGGTAGGTCAGCCCCAGCATTTT,TRBJ1-5,many,NA,TRBV12-3/TRBV12-4
CASSPTGLNTGELFF,TGTGCCAGCAGTCCTACAGGACTAAACACCGGGGAGCTGTTTTTT,TRBJ2-2,many,NA,TRBV6-5
CSARDWSRGTYNEQFF,TGCAGTGCTAGAGATTGGTCAAGAGGGACCTACAATGAGCAGTTCTTC,TRBJ2-1,many,NA,TRBV20-1
CASSPLRLAGHTDTQYF,TGTGCCAGCAGTCCCCTTCGACTAGCGGGACACACAGATACGCAGTATTTT,TRBJ2-3,NA,TRBD2,TRBV6-2/TRBV6-3
CASSQESSGGDEQFF,TGTGCCAGCAGCCAAGAGTCTAGCGGGGGGGATGAGCAGTTCTTC,TRBJ2-1,few,TRBD2,TRBV4-2
CAISEGGRGPTNEKLFF,TGTGCCATCAGTGAAGGGGGCAGGGGGCCTACTAATGAAAAACTGTTTTTT,TRBJ1-4,many,TRBD1,TRBV10-3
CASSQGASGTITDTQYF,TGCGCCAGCAGCCAAGGGGCTAGCGGGACGATCACAGATACGCAGTATTTT,TRBJ2-3,few,TRBD2,TRBV4-1
CASSSTAGGNTDTQYF,TGTGCCAGCAGTTCCACAGCAGGAGGGAACACAGATACGCAGTATTTT,TRBJ2-3,NA,NA,TRBV27
CASSVAGARNEQFF,TGTGCCAGCAGCGTAGCGGGGGCGCGGAATGAGCAGTTCTTC,TRBJ2-1,NA,NA,TRBV9
CSAGTSGGTGELFF,TGCAGTGCTGGGACTAGCGGCGGCACCGGGGAGCTGTTTTTT,TRBJ2-2,few,TRBD2,TRBV20-1
CASTQMGAGNQPQHF,TGTGCCAGCACCCAAATGGGGGCCGGCAATCAGCCCCAGCATTTT,TRBJ1-5,many,NA,TRBV12-3/TRBV12-4
CASSLWSRRADTQYF,TGTGCCAGCAGCTTATGGTCCCGGCGCGCAGATACGCAGTATTTT,TRBJ2-3,NA,NA,TRBV7-2
CAIRTSGVYEQYF,TGTGCCATCCGGACTAGCGGGGTCTACGAGCAGTACTTC,TRBJ2-7,NA,TRBD2,TRBV28
CASSLVGGSYNEQFF,TGCGCCAGCAGCTTGGTAGGTGGCTCCTACAATGAGCAGTTCTTC,TRBJ2-1,NA,NA,TRBV5-1
CSASQLAGGEQYF,TGCAGTGCTAGTCAACTAGCGGGAGGCGAGCAGTACTTC,TRBJ2-7,few,TRBD2,TRBV20-1
CASSGRATPREQYF,TGTGCCAGCAGCGGCCGGGCTACCCCTCGTGAGCAGTACTTC,TRBJ2-7,many,NA,TRBV28
CATSDGPMNEQFF,TGTGCCACCAGTGATGGCCCTATGAATGAGCAGTTCTTC,TRBJ2-1,NA,NA,TRBV24-1
CASSLGTGMGNQPQHF,TGCGCCAGCAGCCTGGGCACAGGGATGGGCAATCAGCCCCAGCATTTT,TRBJ1-5,many,NA,TRBV5-1
CASSFDLGANVLTF,TGTGCCAGCAGCTTCGACCTGGGGGCCAACGTCCTGACTTTC,TRBJ2-6,many,NA,TRBV5-4
CASSQDRTLDIQYF,TGCGCCAGCAGCCAAGATCGGACCCTGGACATTCAGTACTTC,TRBJ2-4,few,NA,TRBV4-1
CSVALGQYYNEQFF,TGCAGCGTCGCCCTCGGGCAGTACTACAATGAGCAGTTCTTC,TRBJ2-1,many,NA,TRBV29-1
CASSSLSQGHYGYTF,TGTGCCAGCAGTTCGCTTTCACAGGGTCACTATGGCTACACCTTC,TRBJ1-2,many,NA,TRBV12-3/TRBV12-4
CASTNGALTNSPLHF,TGTGCCAGCACCAACGGGGCTCTGACTAATTCACCCCTCCACTTT,TRBJ1-6,many,NA,TRBV6-5
CSARSSGRKYEQYF,TGCAGTGCTAGATCTAGCGGGAGAAAGTACGAGCAGTACTTC,TRBJ2-7,few,TRBD2,TRBV20-1
CASSLVASVGAMNTEAFF,TGTGCCAGCAGTTTGGTCGCATCTGTAGGGGCGATGAACACTGAAGCTTTCTTT,TRBJ1-1,few,NA,TRBV12-3/TRBV12-4
CASRETTGDGYTF,TGCGCCAGCAGGGAGACCACAGGGGATGGCTACACCTTC,TRBJ1-2,NA,TRBD1,TRBV5-1
CASSLRGRKLDEQFF,TGTGCCAGCAGCTTAAGGGGGCGGAAACTGGATGAGCAGTTCTTC,TRBJ2-1,many,TRBD1,TRBV7-9
CASSPPRSSGGLTDTQYF,TGTGCCAGCAGCCCTCCTCGTAGTAGCGGGGGTCTCACAGATACGCAGTATTTT,TRBJ2-3,few,TRBD2,TRBV7-6
CATSRPPQTGSTQYF,TGTGCCACCAGCAGACCACCTCAGACAGGGTCTACGCAGTATTTT,TRBJ2-3,NA,TRBD1,TRBV15
CASSLRDDTEAFF,TGTGCCAGCAGTTTAAGGGACGACACTGAAGCTTTCTTT,TRBJ1-1,many,NA,TRBV27
CASNDVSSYNEQFF,TGTGCCAGCAATGACGTGAGCTCCTACAATGAGCAGTTCTTC,TRBJ2-1,many,NA,TRBV2
CAISERQGTPSGDGYTF,TGTGCCATCAGTGAGAGGCAGGGAACCCCGTCGGGAGATGGCTACACCTTC,TRBJ1-2,NA,NA,TRBV10-3
CSAEWASGGGADTQYF,TGCAGTGCCGAATGGGCTAGCGGGGGAGGAGCAGATACGCAGTATTTT,TRBJ2-3,many,TRBD2,TRBV20-1
CSVEKGPVETQYF,TGCAGCGTTGAAAAGGGACCGGTAGAGACCCAGTACTTC,TRBJ2-5,few,NA,TRBV29-1
CSAGDRRTGEKLFF,TGCAGCGCTGGGGACCGCCGGACGGGCGAAAAACTGTTTTTT,TRBJ1-4,NA,NA,TRBV29-1
CASSGGQGIEAFF,TGTGCCAGCAGCGGGGGACAAGGCATCGAAGCTTTCTTT,TRBJ1-1,NA,NA,TRBV5-4
CASSLSTGTQYF,TGTGCCAGCAGCTTATCTACCGGTACGCAGTATTTT,TRBJ2-3,NA,NA,TRBV7-9
CASSETGTILNTEAFF,TGTGCCAGCAGTGAAACAGGGACGATACTGAACACTGAAGCTTTCTTT,TRBJ1-1,few,NA,TRBV2
CASSQKGNEEQFF,TGTGCCAGCAGCCAAAAGGGGAATGAGGAGCAGTTCTTC,TRBJ2-1,NA,NA,TRBV3-1
CASRFPLREMADTQYF,TGTGCCAGCAGATTTCCTCTACGGGAGATGGCAGATACGCAGTATTTT,TRBJ2-3,once,NA,TRBV28
CSARGAGRTSDTQYF,TGCAGTGCTAGGGGGGCGGGCCGCACTTCAGATACGCAGTATTTT,TRBJ2-3,NA,NA,TRBV20-1
CASSLAGSGRALGEQFF,TGTGCCAGCAGCTTAGCGGGGAGCGGGAGGGCCCTCGGGGAGCAGTTCTTC,TRBJ2-1,few,TRBD2,TRBV7-2
CSARDPTGVPYEQYF,TGCAGTGCTAGAGATCCTACAGGGGTACCCTACGAGCAGTACTTC,TRBJ2-7,few,TRBD1,TRBV20-1
CSVEERDPQGTYEQYF,TGCAGCGTTGAAGAACGGGACCCGCAGGGTACCTACGAGCAGTACTTC,TRBJ2-7,few,NA,TRBV29-1
CASSLRDWEFF,TGTGCCAGCAGTCTCCGGGACTGGGAGTTCTTC,TRBJ2-1,NA,NA,TRBV28
CATSREGPNEQFF,TGTGCCACCAGCAGAGAGGGGCCCAATGAGCAGTTCTTC,TRBJ2-1,few,NA,TRBV15
CSVEALYNEQFF,TGCAGCGTTGAAGCTCTGTACAATGAGCAGTTCTTC,TRBJ2-1,many,NA,TRBV29-1
CSVMRVGQPQHF,TGCAGTGTTATGAGGGTCGGACAGCCCCAGCATTTT,TRBJ1-5,many,NA,TRBV20-1
CASTPGLAGADRQYF,TGTGCCAGCACCCCCGGACTAGCGGGGGCAGATAGGCAGTATTTT,TRBJ2-3,NA,TRBD2,TRBV12-3/TRBV12-4